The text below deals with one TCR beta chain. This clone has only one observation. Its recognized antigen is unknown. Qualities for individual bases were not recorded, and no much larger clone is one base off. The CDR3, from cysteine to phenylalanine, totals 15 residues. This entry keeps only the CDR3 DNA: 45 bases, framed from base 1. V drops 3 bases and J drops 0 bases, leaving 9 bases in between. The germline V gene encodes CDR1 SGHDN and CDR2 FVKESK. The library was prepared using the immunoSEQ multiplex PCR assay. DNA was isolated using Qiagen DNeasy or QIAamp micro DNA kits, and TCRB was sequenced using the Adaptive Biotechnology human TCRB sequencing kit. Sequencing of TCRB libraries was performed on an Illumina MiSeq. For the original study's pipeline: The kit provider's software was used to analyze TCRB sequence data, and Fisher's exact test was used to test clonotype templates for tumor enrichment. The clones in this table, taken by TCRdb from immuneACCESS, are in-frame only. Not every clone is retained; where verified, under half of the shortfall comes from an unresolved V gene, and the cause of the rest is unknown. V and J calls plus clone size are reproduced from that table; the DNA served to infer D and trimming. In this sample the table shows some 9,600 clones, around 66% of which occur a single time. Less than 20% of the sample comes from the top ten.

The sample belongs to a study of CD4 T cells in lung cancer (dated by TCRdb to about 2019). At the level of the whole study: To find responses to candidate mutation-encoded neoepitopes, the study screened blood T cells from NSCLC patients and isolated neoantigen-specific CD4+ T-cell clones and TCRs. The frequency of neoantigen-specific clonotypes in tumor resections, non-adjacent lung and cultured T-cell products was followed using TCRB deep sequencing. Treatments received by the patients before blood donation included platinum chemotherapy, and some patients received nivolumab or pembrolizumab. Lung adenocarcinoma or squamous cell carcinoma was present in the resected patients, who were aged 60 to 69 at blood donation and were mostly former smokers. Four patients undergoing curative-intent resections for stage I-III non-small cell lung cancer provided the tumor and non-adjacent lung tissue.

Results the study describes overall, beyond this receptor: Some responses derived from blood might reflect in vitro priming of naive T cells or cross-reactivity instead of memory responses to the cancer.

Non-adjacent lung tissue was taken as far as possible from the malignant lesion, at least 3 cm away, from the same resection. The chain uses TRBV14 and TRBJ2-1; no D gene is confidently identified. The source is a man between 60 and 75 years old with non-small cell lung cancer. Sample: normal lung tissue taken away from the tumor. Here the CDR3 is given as CASSQAASSYNEQFF. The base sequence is TGTGCCAGCAGCCAGGCAGCTAGCTCCTACAATGAGCAGTTCTTC.